These 14 T cell receptor beta chains were all obtained from the same sample, sequenced in a study of CD8 T cells in ankylosing spondylitis. Study-level results: Seemingly characteristic of ankylosing spondylitis blood was a TCR beta motif consisting of under ten highly homologous variants.

Their recognized antigens are unknown. TCRdb re-called the 5' RACE reads through MiXCR, storing one row per CDR3 protein. The sample comprises about 210,000 distinct CDR3 sequences, just under 7.5% of which are singletons, and 13% to 15% rests with the top ten. Sequenced input: blood, either unsorted or a sorted T cell fraction (not recorded which). These receptors were taken from a male donor with ankylosing spondylitis.

Ten or more counts support this clonotype. This chain links TRBV28 with TRBJ2-7; D might be TRBD1 (5 bases). The CDR3 loop spans 15 amino acids. The germline CDR1 and CDR2 sequences are MDHEN and SYDVKM. Trimming removed 3 bases from V and 0 bases from J, with 12 bases in between. The CDR3 reads CASSFTGQSSYEQYF. The CDR3 region has the DNA TGTGCCAGCAGTTTCACAGGCCAGAGCTCCTACGAGCAGTACTTC.

This clonotype appeared a few times. This chain joins TRBV11-2 and TRBJ2-1; 8 bases are shared with TRBD2. Germline CDR1 SGHAT, CDR2 FQNNGV. The V gene end was trimmed by 1 base and the J gene end by 8 bases; junction bases not matched to a gene: 7. This CDR3 spans 15 amino acids. CDR3 protein: CASSLAGGPFYEQFF. In DNA, the CDR3 is TGTGCCAGCAGCTTAGCGGGAGGGCCTTTCTATGAGCAGTTCTTC.

With respect to this clonotype: This may stem from a read error, because a much larger clone lies one nucleotide away. Since the CDR3 does not end with the conserved phenylalanine or tryptophan, this likely comes from a read error. The chain is built from TRBV6-1 and TRBJ2-5; TRBD1 might be the D (6 bases). The length of the CDR3 is 15 residues. In germline, CDR1 is MNHNS, CDR2 SASEGT. Trimming cost V 1 base and J 1 base, with 10 bases left between them. CDR3 protein: CASSEGTAVQETQYL. CDR3 bases: TGTGCCAGCAGTGAAGGGACAGCCGTCCAAGAGACCCAGTACCTC.

This clonotype was recorded at least ten times. The rearrangement uses TRBV4-3 and TRBJ1-2; D might be TRBD1 (5 bases). The germline V and J ends were trimmed by 3 bases and 5 bases, with 16 bases remaining between them. This CDR3 has 15 amino acids. CDR1 and CDR2 (germline): LGHNA, YSLEER. The CDR3 DNA follows: TGCGCCAGCAGCCAGTCCCCTCCGGGACCGTATGGCTACACCTTC. It encodes CASSQSPPGPYGYTF.

This chain joins TRBV10-2 and TRBJ1-2; TRBD1 matches 10 bases. CDR3 length: 17 amino acids. Looked up from germline, CDR1 is WSHSY and CDR2 is SAAADI. Trimming cost V 3 bases and J 0 bases; bases outside gene matches: 7. For the CDR3, the DNA is TGCGCCAGCAGTGAAGTTGGGACAGGGGCCTCTAACTATGGCTACACCTTC. As protein: CASSEVGTGASNYGYTF.

The chain links TRBV20-1 to TRBJ2-1; TRBD1 is a possible D gene (6 bases). The V end was cut by 3 bases, the J end by 8 bases, with 26 bases between. Germline V gene sequence: CDR1 DFQATT, CDR2 SNEGSKA (reference sequence). The CDR3 covers 17 residues. DNA for the CDR3: TGCAGTGCTAGGGGCCCCAACACAGGGTGGTTCTCCCATGAGCAGTTCTTC. This translates into CSARGPNTGWFSHEQFF.

The chain recombines TRBV6-6 with TRBJ2-3; D ambiguous. Germline CDR1 is MNHNY and CDR2 is SVGAGI (reference sequence). Trimming took off 6 bases at V and 4 bases at J, with 8 bases between the two ends. The CDR3 is 12 amino acids. CDR3 sequence: CASSSVADTQYF. The CDR3 nucleotides read TGTGCCAGCAGCTCAGTGGCAGATACGCAGTATTTT.

This clonotype was seen a few times. The J gene is TRBJ1-2, the V gene TRBV20-1; perhaps TRBD1 as D (6 bases). This CDR3 contains 12 residues. The germline gives CDR1 DFQATT, CDR2 SNEGSKA (reference sequence). Trimming removed 4 bases at V and 8 bases at J, with 14 bases between. The CDR3 DNA sequence: TGCAGTGCTAAAACAGGGTTGGGAGGCTACACCTTC. Translating gives CSAKTGLGGYTF.

This clonotype was observed many times. The chain combines TRBV10-3 with TRBJ2-3, with 9 positions matching TRBD2. The CDR3 consists of 15 residues. Germline CDR1 is ENHRY and CDR2 is SYGVKD. The ends lost 3 bases at V and 1 base at J; junction bases unmatched: 2. The CDR3 here is CAISDGGRGTDTQYF. CDR3 DNA: TGTGCCATCAGTGATGGCGGGAGGGGCACAGATACGCAGTATTTT.

The chain has TRBV9 and TRBJ1-1, with 7 bases lining up with TRBD1. The CDR3 runs to 16 residues. Germline CDR1 reads SGDLS; CDR2 reads YYNGEE. V lost 3 bases, J lost 1 base, and 9 bases stayed unmatched. CDR3 nucleotide sequence: TGTGCCAGCAGCGCCAACAGGGGAGGAGGGAACACTGAAGCTTTCTTT. Translated, it gives CASSANRGGGNTEAFF.

This clonotype has a count of ten or more. This chain connects TRBV13 to TRBJ1-5; no clear D. The CDR3 totals 12 residues. The germline CDR1 and CDR2 sequences are PRHDT and FYEKMQ (reference sequence). V shed 2 bases and J shed 7 bases, with 6 bases lying between them. CDR3 loop: CASSLYGQPQHF. In nucleotides, the CDR3 is TGTGCCAGCAGCTTATACGGGCAGCCCCAGCATTTT. Based on the CDR3 plus reference TRBV13 and TRBJ1-5, the full variable domain is AAGVIQSPRHLIKEKRETATLKCYPIPRHDTVYWYQQGPGQDPQFLISFYEKMQSDKGSIPDRFSAQQFSDYHSELNMSSLELGDSALYFCASSLYGQPQHFGDGTRLSIL.

In this sample, this clonotype turned up many times. The V call is TRBV18, the J call TRBJ2-1; perhaps TRBD2 as D (5 bases). Germline CDR1 and CDR2: KGHSH and LQKENI. Trimming stripped 4 bases from V and 7 bases from J, with 20 bases between. The CDR3 contains 16 residues. The CDR3 sequence: CASSLSGILTGNEQFF. DNA of the CDR3: TGTGCCAGCTCACTCTCGGGGATCCTGACGGGGAATGAGCAGTTCTTC.

V and J are TRBV20-1 and TRBJ1-1; the D is unclear. CDR1 DFQATT and CDR2 SNEGSKA come from the germline V gene (reference sequence). Trimming took off 3 bases at V and 0 bases at J, with 11 bases between the two ends. The CDR3 sequence is 14 residues long. The CDR3 loop reads CSARYPGLNTEAFF. The CDR3 nucleotides are TGCAGTGCTAGGTATCCGGGATTGAACACTGAAGCTTTCTTT.

The rearrangement links TRBV6-2 or TRBV6-3 to TRBJ2-1; 7 positions match TRBD2. The CDR3 has 18 amino acids. V was pared by 0 bases and J by 5 bases, with 13 bases of the junction left unmatched. Germline values: CDR1 MNHEY, CDR2 SVGEGT. This CDR3 is CASSYSGRGKRGDNEQFF. As DNA, the CDR3 is TGTGCCAGCAGTTACTCGGGGAGGGGAAAGCGCGGCGACAATGAGCAGTTCTTC.